These 8 T cell receptor beta chains originate from one sample sequenced in a study of T cells in Graves' hyperthyroidism and ophthalmopathy. Regions amplified from RNA transcripts were the TCR beta CDR3 regions. During a first-round RT-PCR of the TCR CDR3, the HTBI primer set was used. TCRdb analysed the multiplex PCR reads with MiXCR anew, one entry per CDR3 protein. Among a few hundred thousand distinct CDR3 sequences, 15% to 18% were seen once, and the ten largest hold 6.5% to 8%. Sequenced material: blood. The receptors shown here come from a woman in her 30s with Graves' hyperthyroidism.

This clonotype came up many times. This sequence joins TRBV6-5 and TRBJ2-2; D perhaps matches TRBD1 (6 bases). CDR1 is MNHEY and CDR2 is SVGAGI in the germline V gene. Trimming stripped 2 bases from V and 5 bases from J, with 9 bases between. The CDR3 extends over 14 amino acids. The CDR3, as DNA: TGTGCCAGCAGTTACCAGGGGCCAACCGGGGAGCTGTTTTTT. It encodes CASSYQGPTGELFF.

V gene TRBV3-1 combines with J gene TRBJ2-7; maybe TRBD1 (6 bases). The CDR3 contains 18 residues. In germline, CDR1 is LGHDT, CDR2 YNNKEL (reference sequence). The V end was cut by 2 bases, the J end by 1 base, with 21 bases between. This CDR3 is CASSQWVGGTDSSYEQYF. CDR3 DNA: TGTGCCAGCAGCCAATGGGTCGGCGGAACGGACAGTTCCTACGAGCAGTACTTC.

This clonotype was seen ten or more times. The genes are TRBV27 and TRBJ2-1, with TRBD2 matching 8 bases. Unmatched junction bases numbered 7, after V lost 10 bases and J lost 5 bases. CDR3 length: 13 amino acids. From germline, CDR1 is MNHEY and CDR2 SMNVEV (reference sequence). The DNA of the CDR3 is TGTGCCACCGATAGCGGGATGAACAATGAGCAGTTCTTC. Protein sequence: CATDSGMNNEQFF.

This clonotype was counted at least ten times. This chain joins TRBV30 and TRBJ1-5; D remains unclear. CDR1 and CDR2 from the germline V gene are GTSNPN and SVGIG (reference sequence). This CDR3 is 13 amino acids long. With 1 base removed from V and 2 bases from J, the gap between germline ends came to 6 bases. The CDR3 sequence is CAWSGYGNQPQHF. The CDR3 DNA reads TGTGCCTGGAGTGGGTATGGCAATCAGCCCCAGCATTTT.

In its sample, this clonotype was seen once. J is TRBJ1-2 and V is TRBV6-1, with 12 bases identical to TRBD1. Germline V lookup: CDR1 MNHNS, CDR2 SASEGT. CDR3 size: 14 residues. The V segment lost 6 bases and the J segment 4 bases; nucleotides outside the gene matches: 3. The CDR3 region is CASRGQGASYGYTF. DNA of the CDR3: TGTGCCAGCAGGGGACAGGGGGCCTCCTATGGCTACACCTTC.

This clonotype was picked up a small number of times. The chain is built from TRBV18 and TRBJ2-1, with 15 positions matching TRBD2. CDR1 and CDR2 (germline): KGHSH, LQKENI. The CDR3 spans 17 residues. V was pared by 5 bases and J by 1 base, with 3 bases of the junction left unmatched. The chain's CDR3 is CASSRTSGRASYNEQFF. In DNA, the CDR3 is TGTGCCAGCTCAAGGACTAGCGGGAGGGCTTCCTACAATGAGCAGTTCTTC.

The chain carries TRBV20-1 and TRBJ2-3; 10 bases are shared with TRBD2. This CDR3 comprises 16 residues. V lost 5 bases to trimming and J lost 4 bases; unmatched junction nucleotides: 12. Germline assignment: CDR1 DFQATT and CDR2 SNEGSKA (reference sequence). The CDR3 spells CSAPRIAGGPPDTQYF. CDR3 sequence (DNA): TGCAGTGCTCCACGGATAGCGGGAGGCCCCCCAGATACGCAGTATTTT.

CDR3: CATSDYGLAGDTDTQYF. Here the CDR3 DNA reads TGTGCCACCAGTGATTACGGACTAGCGGGGGACACAGATACGCAGTATTTT. The gene calls are TRBV24-1 and TRBJ2-3, with TRBD2 matching over 13 bases. The CDR3 runs 17 residues. Germline loops: CDR1 KGHDR, CDR2 SFDVKD. J was trimmed by 2 bases and V by 2 bases; bases with no gene match: 3.